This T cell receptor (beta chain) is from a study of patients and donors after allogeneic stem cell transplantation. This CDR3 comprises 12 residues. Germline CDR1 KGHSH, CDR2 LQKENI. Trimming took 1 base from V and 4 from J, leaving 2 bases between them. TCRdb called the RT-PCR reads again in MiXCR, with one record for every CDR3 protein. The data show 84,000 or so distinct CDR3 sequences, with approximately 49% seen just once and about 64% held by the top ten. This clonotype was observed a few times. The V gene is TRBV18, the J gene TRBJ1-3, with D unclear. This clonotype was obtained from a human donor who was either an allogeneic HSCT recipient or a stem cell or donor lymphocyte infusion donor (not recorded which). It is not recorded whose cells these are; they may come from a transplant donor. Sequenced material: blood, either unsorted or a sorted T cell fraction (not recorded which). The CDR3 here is CASSPQGNTIYF. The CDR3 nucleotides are TGTGCCAGCTCACCACAGGGAAACACCATATATTTT.